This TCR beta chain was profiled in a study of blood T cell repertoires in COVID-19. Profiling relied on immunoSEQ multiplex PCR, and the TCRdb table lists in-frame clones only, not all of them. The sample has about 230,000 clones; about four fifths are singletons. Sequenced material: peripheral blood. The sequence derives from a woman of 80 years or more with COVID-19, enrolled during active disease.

CDR3 sequence reads: CATSDLGGAGDTQYF. The CDR3 DNA sequence: TGTGCCACCAGTGATTTAGGGGGGGCAGGGGATACGCAGTATTTT. The chain recombines TRBV24-1 with TRBJ2-3, with a tentative D call TRBD2 (7 bases). The V gene lost 1 base and the J gene lost 6 bases, with 13 bases spanning the gap. The CDR3 covers 15 residues. CDR1 is KGHDR and CDR2 is SFDVKD in the germline V gene.